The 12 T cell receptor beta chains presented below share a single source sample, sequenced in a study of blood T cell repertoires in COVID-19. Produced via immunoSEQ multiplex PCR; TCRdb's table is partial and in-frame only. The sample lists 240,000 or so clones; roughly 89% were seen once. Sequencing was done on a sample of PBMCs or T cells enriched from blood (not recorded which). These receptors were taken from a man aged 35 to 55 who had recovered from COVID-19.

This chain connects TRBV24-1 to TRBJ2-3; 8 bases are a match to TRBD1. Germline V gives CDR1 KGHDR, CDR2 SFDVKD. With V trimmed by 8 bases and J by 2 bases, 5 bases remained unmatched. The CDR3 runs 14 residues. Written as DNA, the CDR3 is TGTGCCACCACGGGACAGGAGAACACAGATACGCAGTATTTT. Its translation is CATTGQENTDTQYF.

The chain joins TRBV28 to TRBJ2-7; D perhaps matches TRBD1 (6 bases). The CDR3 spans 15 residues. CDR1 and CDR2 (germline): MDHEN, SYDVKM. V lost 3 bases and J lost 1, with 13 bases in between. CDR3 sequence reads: CASSLVFQGSYEQYF. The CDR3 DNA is TGTGCCAGCAGTTTGGTCTTCCAGGGGTCCTACGAGCAGTACTTC.

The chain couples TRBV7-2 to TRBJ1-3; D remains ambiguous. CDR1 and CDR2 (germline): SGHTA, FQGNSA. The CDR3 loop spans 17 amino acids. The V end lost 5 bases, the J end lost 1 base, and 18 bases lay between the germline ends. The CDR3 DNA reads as TGTGCCAGCAGCCCAGTGGTGGTGGGCGCGTCTGGAAACACCATATATTTT. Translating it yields CASSPVVVGASGNTIYF. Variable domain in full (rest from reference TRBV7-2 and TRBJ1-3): GAGVSQSPSNKVTEKGKDVELRCDPISGHTALYWYRQSLGQGLEFLIYFQGNSAPDKSGLPSDRFSAERTGGSVSTLTIQRTQQEDSAVYLCASSPVVVGASGNTIYFGEGSWLTVV.

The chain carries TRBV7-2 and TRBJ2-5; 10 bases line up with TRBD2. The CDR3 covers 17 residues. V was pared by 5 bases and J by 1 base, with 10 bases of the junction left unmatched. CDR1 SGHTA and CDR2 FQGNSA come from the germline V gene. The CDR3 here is CASSPNLAGVGQETQYF. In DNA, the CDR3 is TGTGCCAGCAGCCCAAATCTAGCGGGAGTAGGCCAAGAGACCCAGTACTTC.

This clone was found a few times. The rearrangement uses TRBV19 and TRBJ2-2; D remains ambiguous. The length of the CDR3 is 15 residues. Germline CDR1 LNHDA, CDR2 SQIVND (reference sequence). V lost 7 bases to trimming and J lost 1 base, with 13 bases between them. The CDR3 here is CASTFTVLNTGELFF. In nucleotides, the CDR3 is TGTGCCAGTACCTTTACAGTGTTGAACACCGGGGAGCTGTTTTTT. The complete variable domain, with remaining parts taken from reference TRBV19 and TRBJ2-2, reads DGGITQSPKYLFRKEGQNVTLSCEQNLNHDAMYWYRQDPGQGLRLIYYSQIVNDFQKGDIAEGYSVSREKKESFPLTVTSAQKNPTAFYLCASTFTVLNTGELFFGEGSRLTVL.

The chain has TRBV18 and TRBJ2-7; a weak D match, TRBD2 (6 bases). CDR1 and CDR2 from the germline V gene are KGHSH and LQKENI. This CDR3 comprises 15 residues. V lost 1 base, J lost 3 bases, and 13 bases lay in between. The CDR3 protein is CASSPQTGVSYEQYF. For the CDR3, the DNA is TGTGCCAGCTCACCACAAACGGGAGTTAGCTACGAGCAGTACTTC.

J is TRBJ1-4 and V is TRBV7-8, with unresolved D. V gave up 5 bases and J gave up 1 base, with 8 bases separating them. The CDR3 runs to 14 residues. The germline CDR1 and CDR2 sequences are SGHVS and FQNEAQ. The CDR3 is CASSPYLTNEKLFF. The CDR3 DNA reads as TGTGCCAGCAGCCCCTACTTAACTAATGAAAAACTGTTTTTT.

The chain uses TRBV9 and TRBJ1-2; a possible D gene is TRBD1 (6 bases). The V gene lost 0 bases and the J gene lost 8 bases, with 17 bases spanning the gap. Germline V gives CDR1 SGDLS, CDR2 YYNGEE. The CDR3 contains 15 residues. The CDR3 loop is CASSVETTGLWGYTF. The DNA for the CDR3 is TGTGCCAGCAGCGTAGAGACAACAGGGCTGTGGGGCTACACCTTC.

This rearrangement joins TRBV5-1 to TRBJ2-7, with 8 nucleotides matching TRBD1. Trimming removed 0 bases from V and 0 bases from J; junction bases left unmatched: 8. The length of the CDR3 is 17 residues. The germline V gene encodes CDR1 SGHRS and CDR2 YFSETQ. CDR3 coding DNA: TGCGCCAGCAGCTTGGAAGCAGGGGGCCCGAACTCCTACGAGCAGTACTTC. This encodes CASSLEAGGPNSYEQYF.

CDR3 sequence reads: CASSQRGDQPQHF. The CDR3 coding sequence is TGTGCCAGCAGCCAACGGGGGGATCAGCCCCAGCATTTT. The chain carries TRBV3-1 (or the pseudogene TRBV3-2) and TRBJ1-5; D possibly corresponds to TRBD1 (5 bases). The CDR3 covers 13 residues. V lost 2 bases and J 5 bases, leaving 7 bases between the germline ends. Germline loops: CDR1 LGHDT, CDR2 YNNKEL (reference sequence).

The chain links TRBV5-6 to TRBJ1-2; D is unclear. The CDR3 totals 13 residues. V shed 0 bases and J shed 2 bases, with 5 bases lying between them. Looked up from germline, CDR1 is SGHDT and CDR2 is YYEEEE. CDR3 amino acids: CASSLAGNYGYTF. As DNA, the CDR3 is TGTGCCAGCAGCTTGGCCGGGAACTATGGCTACACCTTC.

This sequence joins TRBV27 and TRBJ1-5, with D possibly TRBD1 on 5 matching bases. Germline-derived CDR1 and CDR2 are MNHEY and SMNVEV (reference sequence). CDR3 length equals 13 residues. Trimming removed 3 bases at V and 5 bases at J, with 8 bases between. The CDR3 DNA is TGTGCCAGCAGTTTGGGGGAGGATCAGCCCCAGCATTTT. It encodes CASSLGEDQPQHF.